Below, 25 T cell receptor beta chains from the same sample are listed, as sequenced in a study of cytomegalovirus exposure and HLA in healthy donors. The PCR had 60 Vbeta and 13 Jbeta primers. Assay used: immunoSEQ multiplex PCR; TCRdb lists only in-frame clones, some missing. The table has under 100,000 clones, 81% seen once; the top ten hold around 4.2%. Sequences were obtained from PBMCs. The receptor set was obtained from a woman between 70 and 85 years old in good health and CMV-seropositive.

This clone rates as medium-sized. The V call is TRBV27, the J call TRBJ2-7, with 15 nucleotides matching TRBD2. In germline, CDR1 is MNHEY, CDR2 SMNVEV (reference sequence). The CDR3 has 16 amino acids. Losses at the gene ends were 6 bases for V and 4 bases for J; bases not matched to a gene: 7. The CDR3 DNA sequence: TGTGCCAGCAGGCGGACTAGCGGGAGGGCATCGTACGAGCAGTACTTC. Translating gives CASRRTSGRASYEQYF.

This clone was seen once. The rearrangement joins TRBV7-9 to TRBJ2-2, with 8 nucleotides matching TRBD1. V was pared by 3 bases and J by 1 base, with 1 base of the junction left unmatched. This CDR3 is 15 amino acids long. CDR1 is SEHNR and CDR2 is FQNEAQ in the germline V gene (reference sequence). The CDR3 DNA follows: TGTGCCAGCAGCTTTGACAGGGGGAACACCGGGGAGCTGTTTTTT. Translation gives CASSFDRGNTGELFF.

The chain combines TRBV14 with TRBJ1-2; D is perhaps TRBD1 (6 bases). Trimming left V 1 base short and J 3 bases short, with 12 bases between. There are 15 residues in the CDR3. The germline V gene has CDR1 SGHDN and CDR2 FVKESK. In DNA, the CDR3 is TGTGCCAGCAGCCAAGGTCTGGGACAACACTATGGCTACACCTTC. It yields the protein CASSQGLGQHYGYTF.

This clone came up a few times. The V gene is TRBV6-5, the J gene TRBJ1-1; D is unresolved. CDR3 length equals 16 residues. Germline V gives CDR1 MNHEY, CDR2 SVGAGI. V was pared by 4 bases and J by 3 bases, with 18 bases between. The CDR3 DNA follows: TGTGCCAGCAGTTTACGACCTACTAGGGTGGACACTGAAGCTTTCTTT. It translates to CASSLRPTRVDTEAFF.

This chain joins TRBV28 and TRBJ2-1, with TRBD2 matching 12 bases. V trimming: 3 bases; J trimming: 1 base; junction bases outside the gene matches: 7. The CDR3 runs to 18 residues. The germline V gene has CDR1 MDHEN and CDR2 SYDVKM. The CDR3, as DNA: TGTGCCAGCAGTTTCCGGACTAGCGGGGTTTTTTCCTACAATGAGCAGTTCTTC. It codes for CASSFRTSGVFSYNEQFF. The variable domain in full, with the rest retrieved from reference TRBV28 and TRBJ2-1, is DVKVTQSSRYLVKRTGEKVFLECVQDMDHENMFWYRQDPGLGLRLIYFSYDVKMKEKGDIPEGYSVSREKKERFSLILESASTNQTSMYLCASSFRTSGVFSYNEQFFGPGTRLTVL.

The count of this clone is one. The CDR3 spells CATGLRQNTEAFF. The CDR3 DNA follows: TGTGCCACCGGGTTGAGGCAGAACACTGAAGCTTTCTTT. This chain links TRBV2 with TRBJ1-1; the D is unclear. The germline gives CDR1 SNHLY, CDR2 FYNNEI. CDR3 size: 13 residues. With 10 bases removed from V and 1 base from J, the gap between germline ends came to 13 bases.

This chain uses TRBV5-6 with TRBJ2-7; TRBD2 matches 8 bases. In germline, CDR1 is SGHDT, CDR2 YYEEEE. CDR3 length: 16 amino acids. Trimming removed 3 bases from V and 6 bases from J; junction bases left unmatched: 14. CDR3 nucleotide sequence: TGTGCCAGCAGCTCCCCAGCCTCCGGGACTAGTAGCGAGCAGTACTTC. Its protein product is CASSSPASGTSSEQYF.

CDR3 sequence reads: CASKPRGLDYGYTF. DNA for the CDR3: TGTGCCAGCAAGCCGCGGGGCTTGGACTATGGCTACACCTTC. The chain couples TRBV6-1 to TRBJ1-2, with a possible D match to TRBD1 (5 bases). The CDR3 length is 14 residues. The germline V gene encodes CDR1 MNHNS and CDR2 SASEGT. Trimming shortened V by 7 bases and J by 3 bases, and 15 bases separated the two germline ends.

The rearrangement links TRBV7-2 to TRBJ1-2; D gene unclear. The CDR3 length is 12 residues. Germline CDR1 and CDR2: SGHTA and FQGNSA. Trimming removed 6 bases from V and 0 bases from J, with 5 bases in between. The CDR3 sequence: CASSPTNYGYTF. As DNA, the CDR3 is TGTGCCAGCAGTCCCACTAACTATGGCTACACCTTC.

V usage is TRBV18 and J usage is TRBJ1-1; 8 bases agree with TRBD1. Germline V gene sequence: CDR1 KGHSH, CDR2 LQKENI. With 4 bases clipped from V and 2 bases from J, the junction kept 12 bases outside the gene matches. CDR3 size: 17 residues. CDR3 in DNA: TGTGCCAGCTCACAGTCGGCAGGGGGCGCGAGTAACACTGAAGCTTTCTTT. The encoded protein is CASSQSAGGASNTEAFF.

This chain joins TRBV7-2 and TRBJ1-2; the match to TRBD1 covers 11 bases. The germline V gene encodes CDR1 SGHTA and CDR2 FQGNSA. The V segment lost 5 bases and the J segment 3 bases; nucleotides outside the gene matches: 5. The CDR3 loop spans 15 amino acids. The CDR3 sequence is CASSLRGQGDYGYTF. The CDR3 coding sequence is TGTGCCAGCAGCCTCCGGGGACAGGGGGACTATGGCTACACCTTC.

Only a few counts were recorded for this clone. This chain links TRBV4-2 with TRBJ1-5, with 8 nucleotides matching TRBD1. In germline, CDR1 is LGHNA, CDR2 YNFKEQ. The CDR3 consists of 14 residues. The junction had 3 bases not matched to a gene; V was cut back by 3 bases and J by 5 bases. CDR3 in DNA: TGTGCCAGCAGCCAGGCACAGGGGGATCAGCCCCAGCATTTT. Translated, it gives CASSQAQGDQPQHF.

This chain joins TRBV15 and TRBJ1-6; possible D gene TRBD1, 6 bases. The germline V gene encodes CDR1 LNHNV and CDR2 YYDKDF (reference sequence). V shed 3 bases and J shed 7 bases, with 10 bases lying between them. The CDR3 runs to 14 residues. The CDR3 region is CATSRDSNNSPLHF. In DNA form, the CDR3 reads TGTGCCACCAGCAGGGACAGCAACAATTCACCCCTCCACTTT.

This chain uses TRBV19 with TRBJ1-1; TRBD1 might be the D (5 bases). This CDR3 has 14 amino acids. CDR1 and CDR2 (germline): LNHDA, SQIVND (reference sequence). The V and J ends lost 2 bases and 1 base respectively, with 8 bases between them. CDR3 amino acids: CASSITGQNTEAFF. The CDR3 region has the DNA TGTGCCAGTAGTATAACAGGACAGAACACTGAAGCTTTCTTT.

The J gene is TRBJ1-5, the V gene TRBV7-3, with D possibly matching TRBD1 (5 bases). This CDR3 spans 14 amino acids. The germline V gene encodes CDR1 SGHTA and CDR2 FQGTGA. Deletions cut 4 bases from V and 3 bases from J, with 10 bases between. In DNA form, the CDR3 reads TGTGCCAGCAGCTCCGACAGCTACAATCAGCCCCAGCATTTT. It yields the protein CASSSDSYNQPQHF.

This rearrangement joins TRBV13 to TRBJ2-7, with 11 nucleotides matching TRBD2. The CDR3 runs to 15 residues. Germline V lookup: CDR1 PRHDT, CDR2 FYEKMQ (reference sequence). J lost 3 bases, V lost 9 bases, and 10 bases had no gene match. CDR3 sequence (DNA): TGTGCCAGTAAACGCCGGGGACTAGCGGACTACGAGCAGTACTTC. It translates to CASKRRGLADYEQYF.

The V call is TRBV19, the J call TRBJ2-7, with D maybe TRBD2 (6 bases). The V gene's germline CDR1 is LNHDA and CDR2 SQIVND (reference sequence). This CDR3 has 13 residues. Trimming took off 11 bases at V and 1 base at J, with 15 bases between the two ends. CDR3 DNA sequence: TGTGCCCCCCGGGGGTTTGAATCCTACGAGCAGTACTTC. Translation gives CAPRGFESYEQYF.

The J gene is TRBJ1-5, the V gene TRBV14, with a possible D match to TRBD1 (6 bases). Germline V gene data show CDR1 as SGHDN and CDR2 as FVKESK. This CDR3 comprises 13 residues. The ends were cut back, 3 bases at V and 7 bases at J, with 10 bases in the middle. DNA of the CDR3: TGTGCCAGCAGCCAGTCAGGGGTCCAGCCCCAGCATTTT. Its protein product is CASSQSGVQPQHF.

The sample holds a few counts of this clone. The CDR3 DNA is TGCGCCAGCAGCTCCGCCGGGTCGCGTGGCTACACCTTC. Its protein product is CASSSAGSRGYTF. The chain combines TRBV5-1 with TRBJ1-2; D not resolved. From germline, CDR1 is SGHRS and CDR2 YFSETQ. There are 13 residues in the CDR3. V lost 3 bases and J 7 bases, leaving 13 bases between the germline ends.

This clone showed up just a few times. The chain links TRBV4-1 to TRBJ2-1; TRBD2 matches at 11 bases. Trimming cost V 1 base and J 4 bases; bases outside gene matches: 9. CDR3 length equals 18 residues. Per germline, CDR1 MGHRA and CDR2 YSYEKL. The CDR3 protein is CASSQANMGLAAYNEQFF. As DNA, the CDR3 is TGCGCCAGCAGCCAAGCTAATATGGGACTAGCGGCTTACAATGAGCAGTTCTTC.

V gene TRBV11-3 combines with J gene TRBJ2-5; D may be TRBD2 (5 bases). Trimming cost V 3 bases and J 5 bases, with 13 bases left between them. The germline V gene encodes CDR1 SGHNT and CDR2 YENEEA. The CDR3 has 14 amino acids. This CDR3 reads CASSFREGGETQYF. The CDR3, as DNA: TGTGCCAGCAGCTTCCGGGAAGGCGGGGAGACCCAGTACTTC.

The chain employs TRBV4-1 and TRBJ2-3; D gene unclear. This CDR3 contains 14 residues. Per the germline V gene, CDR1 is MGHRA and CDR2 is YSYEKL. V was pared by 1 base and J by 4 bases, with 9 bases between. The DNA of the CDR3 is TGCGCCAGCAGCCAAGCGGAGCGCGCAGATACGCAGTATTTT. This codes for CASSQAERADTQYF.

The chain uses TRBV5-1 and TRBJ2-7; 12 nucleotides align to TRBD1. Germline V lookup: CDR1 SGHRS, CDR2 YFSETQ. The CDR3 has 18 residues. V gave up 4 bases and J gave up 2 bases; unmatched junction bases: 13. This CDR3 reads CASSPRDRGLSYTYEQYF. Written as DNA, the CDR3 is TGCGCCAGCAGCCCCCGGGACAGGGGGCTTTCATACACCTACGAGCAGTACTTC.

The chain has TRBV5-1 and TRBJ2-3; 13 bases map to TRBD2. CDR1 is SGHRS and CDR2 is YFSETQ in the germline V gene. The CDR3 spans 14 residues. The V and J ends lost 2 bases and 10 bases, in that order; junction bases with no gene match: 4. The DNA for the CDR3 is TGCGCCAGCAGCTTTGGACTAGCGGGAGCATCGCAGTATTTT. It encodes CASSFGLAGASQYF.

This rearrangement joins TRBV6-6 to TRBJ1-5, with 8 nucleotides matching TRBD1. CDR1 is MNHNY, CDR2 SVGAGI, per germline (reference sequence). This CDR3 is 15 amino acids long. The V gene end was trimmed by 2 bases and the J gene end by 3 bases; junction bases not matched to a gene: 3. CDR3 residues: CASSYRTGNNQPQHF. CDR3 bases: TGTGCCAGCAGTTACCGGACAGGGAACAATCAGCCCCAGCATTTT.